The 22 T cell receptor beta chains listed next were all sequenced from one sample in a study of cytomegalovirus exposure and HLA in healthy donors. In the PCR, 60 Vbeta and 13 Jbeta primers were used. Assay: immunoSEQ multiplex PCR; the TCRdb copy retains only in-frame clones and omits some. The sample records roughly 100,000 clones, around 72% being singletons. Sequenced input: PBMCs. Source of these receptors: a man aged 25 to 40 in good health and CMV-seronegative.

This clone was detected only a few times. The chain joins TRBV27 to TRBJ1-5, with 7 bases lining up with TRBD1. The CDR3 is 14 amino acids. V was pared by 6 bases and J by 9 bases, with 11 bases of the junction left unmatched. CDR1 is MNHEY, CDR2 SMNVEV, per germline (reference sequence). The CDR3 DNA reads TGTGCCAGCAGGCAGACAGGGTATTTGACGCCCCAGCATTTT. As protein: CASRQTGYLTPQHF.

The chain employs TRBV6-5 and TRBJ1-5, with D possibly TRBD1 on 6 matching bases. CDR3 size: 14 residues. With 6 bases removed from V and 2 bases from J, the gap between germline ends came to 11 bases. CDR1 and CDR2 (germline): MNHEY, SVGAGI. CDR3 nucleotide sequence: TGTGCCAGCAGCCAGGGGAATCGCAATCAGCCCCAGCATTTT. Its translation is CASSQGNRNQPQHF.

The V gene is TRBV5-1, the J gene TRBJ2-5, with 12 bases identical to TRBD2. CDR3 length: 18 amino acids. V dropped 4 bases and J dropped 0; count of bases not matched to a gene: 10. The V gene's germline CDR1 is SGHRS and CDR2 YFSETQ. The CDR3 DNA reads TGCGCCAGCAGCATACACCTCCGGACTAGCGGGAACCAAGAGACCCAGTACTTC. It encodes CASSIHLRTSGNQETQYF. The variable domain in full, with the rest retrieved from reference TRBV5-1 and TRBJ2-5, is KAGVTQTPRYLIKTRGQQVTLSCSPISGHRSVSWYQQTPGQGLQFLFEYFSETQRNKGNFPGRFSGRQFSNSRSEMNVSTLELGDSALYLCASSIHLRTSGNQETQYFGPGTRLLVL.

This chain uses TRBV6-1 with TRBJ1-2; 8 bases match TRBD1. The V and J ends lost 1 base and 4 bases, in that order; junction bases with no gene match: 5. The CDR3 runs 15 residues. Germline assignment: CDR1 MNHNS and CDR2 SASEGT. CDR3 bases: TGTGCCAGCAGTGAAGGGACCAGGGGGCTCTATGGCTACACCTTC. Translating gives CASSEGTRGLYGYTF.

This chain links TRBV5-1 with TRBJ2-5; 10 bases map to TRBD2. CDR3 size: 16 residues. Germline V gene lookup returns CDR1 SGHRS and CDR2 YFSETQ. V was pared by 0 bases and J by 5 bases, with 7 bases of the junction left unmatched. CDR3 sequence reads: CASSLAGTSVGETQYF. Here the CDR3 DNA reads TGCGCCAGCAGCTTGGCCGGGACTAGCGTAGGGGAGACCCAGTACTTC.

The chain couples TRBV30 to TRBJ1-5; D may be TRBD1 (5 bases). CDR3 length: 15 amino acids. The V gene lost 2 bases and the J gene lost 3 bases, with 14 bases spanning the gap. Germline V CDR1 and CDR2: GTSNPN, SVGIG (reference sequence). CDR3 sequence (DNA): TGTGCCTGGAGTAAAGGGGTCCCCTTCAATCAGCCCCAGCATTTT. Encoded protein: CAWSKGVPFNQPQHF.

The chain combines TRBV5-1 with TRBJ2-1, with 8 bases lining up with TRBD1. Germline CDR1 SGHRS, CDR2 YFSETQ. The V segment lost 0 bases and the J segment 5 bases; nucleotides outside the gene matches: 1. This CDR3 contains 14 residues. CDR3 coding DNA: TGCGCCAGCAGCTTGGGGGACAGGAACAATGAGCAGTTCTTC. This codes for CASSLGDRNNEQFF.

This clone was detected a few times. The chain joins TRBV4-1 to TRBJ1-2; 8 bases are a match to TRBD1. Germline V CDR1 and CDR2: MGHRA, YSYEKL. With 1 base clipped from V and 2 bases from J, the junction kept 0 bases outside the gene matches. The CDR3 spans 14 residues. The CDR3 spells CASSQGTGNYGYTF. Here the CDR3 DNA reads TGCGCCAGCAGCCAAGGGACAGGGAACTATGGCTACACCTTC.

The V gene is TRBV6-6, the J gene TRBJ1-1; TRBD1 matches at 10 bases. The CDR3 sequence is 15 residues long. CDR1 and CDR2 from the germline V gene are MNHNY and SVGAGI (reference sequence). Germline trimming cut 5 bases from V and 1 base from J; bases unmatched to any gene: 4. The CDR3 is CASSPRDRGNTEAFF. The CDR3 DNA follows: TGTGCCAGCAGTCCAAGGGACAGGGGGAACACTGAAGCTTTCTTT.

Details on this clone: Additional DNA sequences in this sample encode the identical CDR3. This chain links TRBV27 with TRBJ2-1; TRBD2 matches 14 bases. The J segment lost 0 bases and the V segment lost 6 bases, leaving 13 bases of the junction unmatched. CDR1 MNHEY and CDR2 SMNVEV come from the germline V gene (reference sequence). The CDR3 loop spans 20 amino acids. The DNA of the CDR3 is TGTGCCAGCAGAAAGATACCGGGACTAGCGGGAGTCATCTCCTACAATGAGCAGTTCTTC. As protein: CASRKIPGLAGVISYNEQFF.

The chain has TRBV10-3 and TRBJ1-1, with 8 bases that match TRBD1. The CDR3 contains 15 residues. V was clipped by 6 bases and J by 1 base; unmatched bases: 7. Per germline, CDR1 ENHRY and CDR2 SYGVKD. The CDR3 spells CAIRRGQAGNTEAFF. Here the CDR3 DNA reads TGTGCCATCAGGAGGGGACAGGCGGGGAACACTGAAGCTTTCTTT.

The chain couples TRBV6-1 to TRBJ1-4; 7 nucleotides match TRBD1. The CDR3 is 13 residues long. The ends lost 5 bases at V and 5 bases at J; junction bases unmatched: 2. Germline CDR1 is MNHNS and CDR2 is SASEGT. This CDR3 is CASSTTGNEKLFF. The DNA of the CDR3 is TGTGCCAGCAGTACGACAGGGAATGAAAAACTGTTTTTT.

This clone was recorded once. The chain uses TRBV5-4 and TRBJ2-5; 12 bases are a match to TRBD2. CDR1 is SGHNT and CDR2 is YYREEE in the germline V gene (reference sequence). The V segment lost 4 bases and the J segment 0 bases; nucleotides outside the gene matches: 4. This CDR3 has 16 amino acids. The chain's CDR3 is CASSPGLAGYQETQYF. CDR3 sequence (DNA): TGTGCCAGCAGCCCCGGACTAGCGGGGTACCAAGAGACCCAGTACTTC.

This clone has only one observation. V gene TRBV9 combines with J gene TRBJ2-1; 9 positions match TRBD2. Germline values: CDR1 SGDLS, CDR2 YYNGEE. The CDR3 loop spans 17 amino acids. Trimming removed 3 bases from V and 4 bases from J; junction bases left unmatched: 11. In DNA, the CDR3 is TGTGCCAGCAGCGCCCCCGGGGCTAGCGGGATTTACAATGAGCAGTTCTTC. It encodes CASSAPGASGIYNEQFF.

The chain has TRBV7-2 and TRBJ2-3; D gene ambiguous. CDR1 is SGHTA, CDR2 FQGNSA, per germline. The CDR3 spans 14 residues. V lost 4 bases and J 3 bases, leaving 11 bases between the germline ends. The CDR3 DNA sequence: TGTGCCAGCAGCTCCTTCCAAGCGACAGATACGCAGTATTTT. This sequence encodes CASSSFQATDTQYF.

V gene TRBV30 combines with J gene TRBJ2-6; D is possibly TRBD1 (6 bases). The ends were cut back, 5 bases at V and 8 bases at J, with 10 bases in the middle. This CDR3 has 12 residues. Germline CDR1 reads GTSNPN; CDR2 reads SVGIG (reference sequence). CDR3 protein: CAWQGYSNVLTF. Written as DNA, the CDR3 is TGTGCCTGGCAGGGGTATTCCAACGTCCTGACTTTC.

The V call is TRBV20-1, the J call TRBJ1-1; D is undetermined. V was shortened by 2 bases and J by 8 bases, with 9 bases between the two germline ends. The CDR3 runs 11 residues. The germline V gene has CDR1 DFQATT and CDR2 SNEGSKA (reference sequence). The DNA of the CDR3 is TGCAGTGCTAGATGGCAGTCCGAAGCTTTCTTT. The encoded protein is CSARWQSEAFF.

J is TRBJ2-1 and V is TRBV5-4; 12 nucleotides agree with TRBD2. The CDR3 has 17 residues. Looked up from germline, CDR1 is SGHNT and CDR2 is YYREEE (reference sequence). The J segment lost 5 bases and the V segment lost 1 base, leaving 7 bases of the junction unmatched. CDR3 in DNA: TGTGCCAGCAGCTTGTTCCTAGCGGGGGGGCTTGACAATGAGCAGTTCTTC. It translates to CASSLFLAGGLDNEQFF.

The CDR3: CASSVDPGSNEKLFF. The DNA of the CDR3 is TGTGCCAGCAGCGTAGACCCGGGGTCTAATGAAAAACTGTTTTTT. The V call is TRBV9, the J call TRBJ1-4; D unclear. V lost 0 bases, J lost 3 bases, and 9 bases lay in between. Germline V gives CDR1 SGDLS, CDR2 YYNGEE. The CDR3 covers 15 residues.

CDR3 bases: TGTGCCAGCAGCTTAGGGACAGACTATGGCTACACCTTC. It translates to CASSLGTDYGYTF. The chain employs TRBV7-9 and TRBJ1-2, with a tentative D call TRBD1 (6 bases). Trimming took 1 base from V and 3 from J, leaving 6 bases between them. Germline CDR1 is SEHNR and CDR2 is FQNEAQ (reference sequence). This CDR3 spans 13 amino acids.

The chain uses TRBV10-3 and TRBJ2-1; D possibly corresponds to TRBD2 (5 bases). This CDR3 has 13 amino acids. V shed 6 bases and J shed 6 bases, with 12 bases lying between them. Germline V gene lookup returns CDR1 ENHRY and CDR2 SYGVKD. CDR3 sequence reads: CAISSGNPNEQFF. CDR3 DNA sequence: TGTGCCATCAGCTCCGGGAACCCCAATGAGCAGTTCTTC.

The chain links TRBV7-6 to TRBJ2-3; 9 bases agree with TRBD1. The CDR3 covers 16 residues. The trim removed 3 bases at V and 1 base at J, leaving 5 bases unmatched. Germline V lookup: CDR1 SGHVS, CDR2 FNYEAQ. The CDR3 region is CASSFGGDRGTDTQYF. The CDR3 DNA sequence: TGTGCCAGCAGCTTTGGTGGGGACAGGGGCACAGATACGCAGTATTTT.